These 28 T cell receptor beta chains were sequenced from one sample in a study of T-cell reconstitution after alpha-beta-depleted transplantation in children. Unique molecular identifiers were built into the TCRbeta library. One entry per CDR3 protein, called by TCRdb with MiXCR from the PCR reads. The sample yields 200,000 or so distinct CDR3 sequences, about 6% seen once. The specimen was PBMCs, collected before TCRalphabeta/CD19-depleted stem cell transplant. These receptors were obtained from a girl under three years old with combined immunodeficiency, due to receive a stem cell transplant.

This clonotype has ten or more counts. The chain employs TRBV12-3 or TRBV12-4 and TRBJ2-7, with D possibly matching TRBD2 (5 bases). Trimming cost V 6 bases and J 3 bases, with 21 bases left between them. CDR3 length equals 16 residues. CDR3 residues: CASSPLRGWGLYEQYF. The CDR3 DNA sequence: TGTGCCAGCAGCCCCCTTCGGGGTTGGGGTCTCTACGAGCAGTACTTC.

This clonotype has a count of ten or more. V usage is TRBV4-1 and J usage is TRBJ2-1; D may be TRBD1 (6 bases). CDR3 length: 13 amino acids. Trimming took 2 bases from V and 8 from J, leaving 10 bases between them. CDR1 is MGHRA and CDR2 is YSYEKL in the germline V gene. Written as DNA, the CDR3 is TGCGCCAGCAGCCAACACAGGGCCGATGAGCAGTTCTTC. Its protein product is CASSQHRADEQFF.

The V and J genes are TRBV7-3 and TRBJ2-1; 8 nucleotides line up with TRBD2. V lost 5 bases to trimming and J lost 5 bases; unmatched junction nucleotides: 14. Germline CDR1 SGHTA, CDR2 FQGTGA. CDR3 length equals 17 residues. CDR3 region: CASSPQASSGYHNEQFF. The DNA for the CDR3 is TGTGCCAGCAGCCCCCAGGCGTCTAGCGGGTACCACAATGAGCAGTTCTTC.

This clonotype was counted between two and nine times. The genes are TRBV7-2 and TRBJ1-5; D remains unclear. The CDR3 consists of 15 residues. The germline V gene encodes CDR1 SGHTA and CDR2 FQGNSA. V lost 6 bases and J 0 bases, leaving 12 bases between the germline ends. CDR3 bases: TGTGCCAGCAGTCCAGCCTCGCTTAGCAATCAGCCCCAGCATTTT. Amino acids: CASSPASLSNQPQHF.

This clonotype was seen many times. V usage is TRBV7-2 and J usage is TRBJ2-1, with D possibly being TRBD2 (6 bases). V lost 2 bases, J lost 5 bases, and 13 bases lay in between. The germline CDR1 and CDR2 sequences are SGHTA and FQGNSA. The CDR3 runs 15 residues. In nucleotides, the CDR3 is TGTGCCAGCAGCTTAATAGGGAGGCCAAACAATGAGCAGTTCTTC. This encodes CASSLIGRPNNEQFF.

This clonotype came up many times. The CDR3 spells CASSSQVVAGDNEQFF. The DNA of the CDR3 is TGCGCCAGCAGCTCCCAGGTGGTAGCGGGCGACAATGAGCAGTTCTTC. The chain uses TRBV5-1 and TRBJ2-1; 7 bases are shared with TRBD2. Germline V CDR1 and CDR2: SGHRS, YFSETQ. CDR3 size: 16 residues. The ends lost 3 bases at V and 5 bases at J; junction bases unmatched: 11.

The chain joins TRBV25-1 to TRBJ2-6; 9 bases are shared with TRBD1. Germline CDR1 reads MGHDK; CDR2 reads SYGVNS. V lost 4 bases and J lost 1; bases outside the gene matches: 5. This CDR3 comprises 17 residues. DNA of the CDR3: TGTGCCAGCAGTGGCCGGGACAGGGCGTCTGGGGCCAACGTCCTGACTTTC. It codes for CASSGRDRASGANVLTF.

This clonotype was detected ten times or more. V is TRBV12-3 or TRBV12-4 and J is TRBJ2-5; D is perhaps TRBD1 (5 bases). The V gene lost 6 bases and the J gene lost 2 bases, with 13 bases spanning the gap. The CDR3 loop spans 14 amino acids. This CDR3 is CASSPRARQETQYF. CDR3 DNA sequence: TGTGCCAGCAGCCCCAGGGCCCGACAAGAGACCCAGTACTTC.

This clonotype was detected a few times. J is TRBJ2-7 and V is TRBV15; D gene uncertain. V was trimmed by 9 bases and J by 3 bases, leaving 12 bases between them. This CDR3 contains 12 residues. CDR1 and CDR2 from the germline V gene are LNHNV and YYDKDF (reference sequence). CDR3 loop: CATAVNSYEQYF. The DNA for the CDR3 is TGTGCCACAGCTGTAAACAGCTACGAGCAGTACTTC.

This clonotype was found many times. The chain employs TRBV21-1 and TRBJ2-7; the table's D call, TRBD1, was not checked against the DNA. TRBV21-1 is listed as a pseudogene. This CDR3 contains 14 residues. The CDR3 loop is CASSRGTGGYEQYF. The CDR3 DNA sequence: TGTGCCAGCAGCAGAGGGACAGGGGGCTACGAGCAGTACTTC.

This clonotype was seen at least ten times. This chain uses TRBV12-3 or TRBV12-4 with TRBJ1-1; D is undetermined. Trimming took off 10 bases at V and 9 bases at J, with 12 bases between the two ends. The CDR3 sequence is 10 residues long. The CDR3 region is CAIRGVQAFF. In DNA, the CDR3 is TGTGCCATCCGTGGGGTCCAAGCTTTCTTT.

At least ten counts were recorded for this clonotype. V usage is TRBV28 and J usage is TRBJ2-7; TRBD2 matches at 8 bases. J lost 1 base, V lost 7 bases, and 6 bases had no gene match. Per germline, CDR1 MDHEN and CDR2 SYDVKM. The CDR3 sequence is 14 residues long. DNA of the CDR3: TGTGCCAGCACCTACCCGGGAGGGTCCTACGAGCAGTACTTC. Translation: CASTYPGGSYEQYF.

The table lists this clonotype with many counts. The chain carries TRBV6-2 or TRBV6-3 and TRBJ2-7; D not certain. Deletions cut 5 bases from V and 2 bases from J, with 7 bases between. CDR3 length equals 12 residues. The germline V gene has CDR1 MNHEY and CDR2 SVGEGT. The CDR3 loop reads CASSPRTYEQYF. The CDR3 DNA reads as TGTGCCAGCAGTCCCCGAACCTACGAGCAGTACTTC.

This clonotype was found many times. In DNA form, the CDR3 reads TGTGCCAGCAGGCGGGCGACAGGGATGGGAGAGACCCAGTACTTC. This encodes CASRRATGMGETQYF. The chain uses TRBV6-1 and TRBJ2-5; 7 bases line up with TRBD1. V dropped 6 bases and J dropped 4; count of bases not matched to a gene: 11. This CDR3 has 15 residues. In germline, CDR1 is MNHNS, CDR2 SASEGT.

This clonotype showed up many times. V usage is TRBV29-1 and J usage is TRBJ2-3; 7 bases agree with TRBD1. Germline loops: CDR1 SQVTM, CDR2 ANQGSEA. This CDR3 is 14 amino acids long. V trimming: 5 bases; J trimming: 3 bases; junction bases outside the gene matches: 8. The DNA of the CDR3 is TGCAGCGTTCCTTCCGGGACAGATACAGATACGCAGTATTTT. Translated, it gives CSVPSGTDTDTQYF.

This clonotype was seen ten or more times. V is TRBV28 and J is TRBJ2-1; 11 bases are shared with TRBD2. V shed 4 bases and J 1 base; nucleotides not matched to a gene: 6. Germline V gives CDR1 MDHEN, CDR2 SYDVKM. CDR3 length: 17 residues. CDR3 sequence: CASSSRLAGISYNEQFF. CDR3 DNA sequence: TGTGCCAGCAGTTCTCGACTAGCGGGGATTTCCTACAATGAGCAGTTCTTC. The full variable domain, in which reference TRBV28 and TRBJ2-1 provide the parts outside the CDR3, is DVKVTQSSRYLVKRTGEKVFLECVQDMDHENMFWYRQDPGLGLRLIYFSYDVKMKEKGDIPEGYSVSREKKERFSLILESASTNQTSMYLCASSSRLAGISYNEQFFGPGTRLTVL.

In this sample, this clonotype turned up many times. The chain links TRBV9 to TRBJ1-1; D is possibly TRBD1 (6 bases). Germline V gene lookup returns CDR1 SGDLS and CDR2 YYNGEE. The germline V and J ends were trimmed by 4 bases and 11 bases, with 18 bases remaining between them. The CDR3 is 13 amino acids. CDR3 region: CASSTRTGADAFF. CDR3 in DNA: TGTGCCAGCAGCACCCGGACGGGGGCGGACGCTTTCTTT.

This clonotype was detected ten times or more. The chain employs TRBV5-5 and TRBJ2-7; 12 bases agree with TRBD2. The germline CDR1 and CDR2 sequences are SGHKS and YYEKEE (reference sequence). The CDR3 covers 15 residues. J lost 7 bases, V lost 1 base, and 6 bases had no gene match. DNA for the CDR3: TGTGCCAGCAGCTTGCGACTAGCGGGAGTAGGTGAGCAGTACTTC. This translates into CASSLRLAGVGEQYF.

The table lists this clonotype with a few counts. The chain employs TRBV18 and TRBJ2-7; TRBD2 matches at 7 bases. This CDR3 comprises 14 residues. Germline V lookup: CDR1 KGHSH, CDR2 LQKENI. V lost 3 bases, J lost 5 bases, and 7 bases stayed unmatched. CDR3: CASSPAGRGDEQYF. In nucleotides, the CDR3 is TGTGCCAGCTCACCCGCAGGACGGGGGGACGAGCAGTACTTC.

This clonotype was detected ten times or more. This chain connects TRBV4-2 to TRBJ2-7; D might be TRBD1 (5 bases). Trimming removed 1 base at V and 2 bases at J, with 9 bases between. CDR1 and CDR2 from the germline V gene are LGHNA and YNFKEQ. This CDR3 is 14 amino acids long. CDR3 sequence reads: CASSQGGFAYEQYF. CDR3 in DNA: TGTGCCAGCAGCCAAGGGGGCTTCGCCTACGAGCAGTACTTC.

This clonotype was seen many times. The chain carries TRBV9 and TRBJ2-2; 8 bases agree with TRBD2. Germline-derived CDR1 and CDR2 are SGDLS and YYNGEE. This CDR3 contains 16 residues. V dropped 4 bases and J dropped 0; count of bases not matched to a gene: 5. As DNA, the CDR3 is TGTGCCAGCAGCTTGCGGGGGGACGCGAACACCGGGGAGCTGTTTTTT. This gives the protein CASSLRGDANTGELFF. Full variable domain (rest looked up from reference TRBV9 and TRBJ2-2): DSGVTQTPKHLITATGQRVTLRCSPRSGDLSVYWYQQSLDQGLQFLIQYYNGEERAKGNILERFSAQQFPDLHSELNLSSLELGDSALYFCASSLRGDANTGELFFGEGSRLTVL.

This clonotype was recorded at least ten times. The rearrangement uses TRBV20-1 and TRBJ1-1, with 7 bases identical to TRBD1. V gave up 3 bases and J gave up 3 bases; unmatched junction bases: 4. From germline, CDR1 is DFQATT and CDR2 SNEGSKA (reference sequence). CDR3 length equals 13 residues. The CDR3 is CSASFGTDTEAFF. The CDR3 nucleotides are TGCAGTGCTAGTTTCGGGACAGACACTGAAGCTTTCTTT.

This clonotype was seen many times. The V call is TRBV13, the J call TRBJ2-1; D not resolved. The CDR3 contains 11 residues. V shed 5 bases and J shed 7 bases, with 6 bases lying between them. In germline, CDR1 is PRHDT, CDR2 FYEKMQ (reference sequence). In DNA form, the CDR3 reads TGTGCCAGCAGCAAGAGGAATGAGCAGTTCTTC. Translated: CASSKRNEQFF.

This clonotype came up many times. The chain has TRBV24-1 and TRBJ2-2; 8 nucleotides agree with TRBD2. The CDR3 runs to 12 residues. The J segment lost 6 bases and the V segment lost 9 bases, leaving 2 bases of the junction unmatched. In germline, CDR1 is KGHDR, CDR2 SFDVKD. The CDR3: CATGRGAGELFF. The DNA for the CDR3 is TGTGCCACCGGGCGGGGGGCCGGGGAGCTGTTTTTT.

This clonotype was picked up many times. The chain combines TRBV4-1 with TRBJ2-7, with D possibly being TRBD2 (6 bases). Germline CDR1 is MGHRA and CDR2 is YSYEKL. V shed 4 bases and J shed 1 base, with 17 bases lying between them. The CDR3 runs to 16 residues. Here the CDR3 DNA reads TGCGCCAGCAGCCCCCACGGGACTCCCTTTTCCTACGAGCAGTACTTC. This translates into CASSPHGTPFSYEQYF.

The CDR3 DNA is TGTGCCAGCAGTTCCTACGGACGGCCCACCGGGGAGCTGTTTTTT. This gives the protein CASSSYGRPTGELFF. The V call is TRBV12-3 or TRBV12-4, the J call TRBJ2-2, with no clear D. V lost 4 bases, J lost 4 bases, and 13 bases lay in between. The CDR3 is made up of 15 amino acids.

This clonotype has at least ten counts. The chain employs TRBV7-3 and TRBJ2-2, with 10 bases aligning to TRBD2. J gave up 4 bases and V 5 bases, and 7 bases lay outside the gene matches. CDR1 is SGHTA and CDR2 is FQGTGA in the germline V gene. This CDR3 has 16 amino acids. CDR3 loop: CASSPSSGGPTGELFF. The CDR3 DNA sequence: TGTGCCAGCAGCCCGTCTAGCGGGGGCCCCACCGGGGAGCTGTTTTTT.

This clonotype was detected only a few times. As DNA, the CDR3 is TGTGCCAGCAGCCAAGAGGGACCCGCCTACGAGCAGTACTTC. This codes for CASSQEGPAYEQYF. The V call is TRBV4-2, the J call TRBJ2-7; D might be TRBD1 or TRBD2, each matching 5 bases. Looked up from germline, CDR1 is LGHNA and CDR2 is YNFKEQ. The CDR3 contains 14 residues. V gave up 0 bases and J gave up 2 bases, with 8 bases separating them.